This record concerns one T cell receptor (beta chain) sequence. The record originates from a study of blood T cell repertoires in COVID-19. Whole-study context: Acute-phase and convalescent COVID-19 samples originated in the United States, Italy and Spain.

Germline V CDR1 and CDR2: SGHRS, YFSETQ. The CDR3 covers 15 residues. The V segment lost 0 bases and the J segment 7 bases; nucleotides outside the gene matches: 5. Seattle researchers signed up patients amid active infection and tracked them longitudinally. As originally analysed: Nucleated cell counts were estimated from reference gene primer amplification. Sequencing used immunoSEQ multiplex PCR; TCRdb keeps in-frame clones, though not all of them. The V and J calls and the clone size are those of that table, but D and trimming were determined from the DNA. Among roughly 120,000 clones listed, 80% to 95% were seen once.

The chain couples TRBV5-1 to TRBJ2-2; TRBD2 agrees at 8 bases. The sample taken for sequencing was peripheral blood. This TCR was sampled from a man aged 45-60 years with COVID-19, enrolled during active disease. CDR3 nucleotide sequence: TGCGCCAGCAGCTTGGACAGCGGGAGCATCGGGGAGCTGTTTTTT. Amino acids: CASSLDSGSIGELFF.